This T cell receptor beta chain is drawn from a study of T cell responses to AZD1222 COVID-19 vaccine. General observations from the study: A reported finding is that nearly half of spike-specific TCRs target unmutated variant regions. The study identified only six AZD1222 recipients as seropositive at baseline. CD4 TCRs linked to vaccination spanned spike, dominating at 160-218 and 743-854. The sample set comprised mostly white British donors with more females, and clonal diversity was possibly underestimated.

As for this clone: Its antigen is unidentified.

The V segment lost 6 bases and the J segment 5 bases; nucleotides outside the gene matches: 10. CDR1 and CDR2 (germline): SGHDT, YYEEEE. The CDR3 contains 15 residues. Measured with immunoSEQ multiplex PCR; TCRdb has only the in-frame clones, and not every one. This table holds tens of thousands of clones, approximately 85% found once. The V gene is TRBV5-6, the J gene TRBJ2-2; 7 bases agree with TRBD2. Sequences were derived from peripheral blood, sampled on day 0 of MenACWY control vaccination. The receptor was isolated from an adult in good health. The CDR3: CASTGTGGRTGELFF. DNA of the CDR3: TGTGCCAGCACCGGTACGGGAGGCCGTACCGGGGAGCTGTTTTTT.